The 9 T cell receptor beta chains presented below share a single source sample, sequenced in a study of OX40 agonist ivuxolimab in advanced cancers. Receptor libraries were prepared by the immunoSEQ multiplex PCR assay. Entries here come from immuneACCESS through TCRdb and include only in-frame sequences with V and J called. Some clones fail to appear in such tables; in the studies checked, an unresolved V gene covers under half of the shortfall, and the cause of the remainder is unknown. Counted in this sample were under 80,000 clones; around 86% of them appeared once. Together, the top ten hold around 0.5% of the sample. The sequencing used CD4+ or CD8+ T cells sorted from blood, collected in a trial of the OX40 agonist ivuxolimab. The receptors were gathered from an adult with an advanced solid tumor such as melanoma, head and neck, liver or kidney cancer.

This chain links TRBV28 with TRBJ2-2; TRBD2 matches at 9 bases. The J segment lost 6 bases and the V segment lost 4 bases, leaving 9 bases of the junction unmatched. CDR3 size: 16 residues. Looked up from germline, CDR1 is MDHEN and CDR2 is SYDVKM. The DNA for the CDR3 is TGTGCCAGCAGTTCACCCAGCGGGGGGTGGCCCGGGGAGCTGTTTTTT. Protein: CASSSPSGGWPGELFF.

This chain connects TRBV27 to TRBJ1-6, with D possibly matching TRBD1 (6 bases). CDR1 is MNHEY, CDR2 SMNVEV, per germline (reference sequence). The CDR3 runs 14 residues. Trimming shortened V by 5 bases and J by 3 bases, and 8 bases separated the two germline ends. The CDR3 DNA follows: TGTGCCAGCAGTCGACAGGTCTATAATTCACCCCTCCACTTT. Protein product: CASSRQVYNSPLHF.

The V call is TRBV14, the J call TRBJ2-7; 9 bases map to TRBD2. The CDR3 covers 17 residues. V lost 0 bases to trimming and J lost 3 bases; unmatched junction nucleotides: 9. The germline V gene encodes CDR1 SGHDN and CDR2 FVKESK. The CDR3, as DNA: TGTGCCAGCAGCCAAGAAGGAGGGCGGGAGGGGGTCTACGAGCAGTACTTC. Protein: CASSQEGGREGVYEQYF.

The chain uses TRBV6-5 and TRBJ1-1; D is unclear. The CDR3 totals 14 residues. Germline lookup yields CDR1 MNHEY and CDR2 SVGAGI. The V end was cut by 7 bases, the J end by 1 base, with 13 bases between. CDR3 region: CASTPAVGNTEAFF. The CDR3 bases are TGTGCCAGCACCCCCGCCGTTGGGAACACTGAAGCTTTCTTT.

Here the CDR3 reads CATSTLGSMGVYGYTF. Written as DNA, the CDR3 is TGTGCCACCAGCACTCTCGGTAGTATGGGCGTCTATGGCTACACCTTC. The chain employs TRBV15 and TRBJ1-2; no firm D call. This CDR3 has 16 residues. The germline gives CDR1 LNHNV, CDR2 YYDKDF (reference sequence). Trimming took 4 bases from V and 4 from J, leaving 19 bases between them.

This chain connects TRBV4-1 to TRBJ2-7, with D perhaps TRBD2 (5 bases). Germline-derived CDR1 and CDR2 are MGHRA and YSYEKL. CDR3 size: 21 residues. V was pared by 0 bases and J by 5 bases, with 32 bases between. The chain's CDR3 is CASSQDLGPPQRPIISHEQYF. CDR3 coding DNA: TGCGCCAGCAGCCAAGATTTAGGACCCCCTCAGCGGCCCATTATTAGCCACGAGCAGTACTTC.

The chain combines TRBV15 with TRBJ2-5; 11 bases align to TRBD1. Germline CDR1 reads LNHNV; CDR2 reads YYDKDF (reference sequence). CDR3 size: 15 residues. V was clipped by 1 base and J by 5 bases; unmatched bases: 3. CDR3 in DNA: TGTGCCACCAGCAGAGTGGGACAGGGGGAGGAGACCCAGTACTTC. It translates to CATSRVGQGEETQYF.

V usage is TRBV7-3 and J usage is TRBJ2-7; no clear D gene. This CDR3 has 15 residues. Looked up from germline, CDR1 is SGHTA and CDR2 is FQGTGA. V lost 5 bases to trimming and J lost 2 bases, with 16 bases between them. The DNA of the CDR3 is TGTGCCAGCAGCCCGAGCTCCGATAGAACCTACGAGCAGTACTTC. Its protein product is CASSPSSDRTYEQYF.

The chain links TRBV7-2 to TRBJ1-2; D is ambiguous. The CDR3 extends over 14 amino acids. V lost 1 base and J 8 bases, leaving 14 bases between the germline ends. The germline V gene has CDR1 SGHTA and CDR2 FQGNSA. The CDR3 nucleotides are TGTGCCAGCAGCTTAGGACTTAGACTCGCGGGCTACACCTTC. The encoded protein is CASSLGLRLAGYTF.